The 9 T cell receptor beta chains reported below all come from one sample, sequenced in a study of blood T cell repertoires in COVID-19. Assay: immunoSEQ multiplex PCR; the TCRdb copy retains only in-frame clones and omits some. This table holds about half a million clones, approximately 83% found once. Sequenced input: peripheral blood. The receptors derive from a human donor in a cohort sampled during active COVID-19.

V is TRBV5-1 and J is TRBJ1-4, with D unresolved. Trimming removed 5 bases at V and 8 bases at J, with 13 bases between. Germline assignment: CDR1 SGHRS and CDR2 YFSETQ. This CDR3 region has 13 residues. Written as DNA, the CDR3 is TGCGCCAGCAGATCCCGAGGTACGGAAAAACTGTTTTTT. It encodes CASRSRGTEKLFF.

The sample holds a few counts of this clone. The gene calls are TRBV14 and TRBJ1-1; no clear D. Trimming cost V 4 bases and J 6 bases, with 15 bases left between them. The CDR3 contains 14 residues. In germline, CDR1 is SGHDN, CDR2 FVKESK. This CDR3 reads CASSRNLQYAEAFF. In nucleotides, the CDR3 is TGTGCCAGCAGCCGAAACCTACAGTATGCTGAAGCTTTCTTT.

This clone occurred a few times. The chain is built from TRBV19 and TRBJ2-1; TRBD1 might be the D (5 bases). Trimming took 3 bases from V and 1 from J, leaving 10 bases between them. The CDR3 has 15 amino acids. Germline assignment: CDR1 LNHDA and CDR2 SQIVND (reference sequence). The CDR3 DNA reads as TGTGCCAGTAGTATCCTCAGGGATTCCTACAATGAGCAGTTCTTC. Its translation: CASSILRDSYNEQFF.

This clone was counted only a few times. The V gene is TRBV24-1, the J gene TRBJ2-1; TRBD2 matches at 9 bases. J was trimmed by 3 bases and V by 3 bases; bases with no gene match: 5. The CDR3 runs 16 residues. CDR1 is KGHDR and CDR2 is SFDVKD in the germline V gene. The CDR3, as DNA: TGTGCCACCAGTGATGCCCTAGCGGGGATCTACAATGAGCAGTTCTTC. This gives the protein CATSDALAGIYNEQFF.

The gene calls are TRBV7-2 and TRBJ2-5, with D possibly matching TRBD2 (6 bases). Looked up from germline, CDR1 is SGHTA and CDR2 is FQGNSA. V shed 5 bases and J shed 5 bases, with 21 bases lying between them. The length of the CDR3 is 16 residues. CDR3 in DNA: TGTGCCAGCAGCCCATTACTGGGACTGACACGGGAGACCCAGTACTTC. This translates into CASSPLLGLTRETQYF.

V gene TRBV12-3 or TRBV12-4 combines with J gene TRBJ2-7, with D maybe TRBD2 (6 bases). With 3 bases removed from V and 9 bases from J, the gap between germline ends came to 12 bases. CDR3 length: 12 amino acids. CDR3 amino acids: CASSLEGSGQYF. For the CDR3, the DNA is TGTGCCAGCAGTTTGGAGGGTTCCGGGCAGTACTTC.

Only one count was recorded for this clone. The DNA of the CDR3 is TGTGCCAGTATCGGAGATCTTGTGGACACCGGGGAGCTGTTTTTT. It specifies CASIGDLVDTGELFF. This chain joins TRBV19 and TRBJ2-2; D unresolved. The CDR3 is 15 amino acids. V lost 7 bases and J lost 3, with 15 bases in between. The germline CDR1 and CDR2 sequences are LNHDA and SQIVND (reference sequence). Supplemented by reference TRBV19 and TRBJ2-2, the full variable domain reads DGGITQSPKYLFRKEGQNVTLSCEQNLNHDAMYWYRQDPGQGLRLIYYSQIVNDFQKGDIAEGYSVSREKKESFPLTVTSAQKNPTAFYLCASIGDLVDTGELFFGEGSRLTVL.

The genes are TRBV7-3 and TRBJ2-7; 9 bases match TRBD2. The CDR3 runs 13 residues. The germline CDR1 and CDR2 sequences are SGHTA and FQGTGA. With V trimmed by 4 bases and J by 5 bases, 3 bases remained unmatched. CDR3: CASSSGTSHEQYF. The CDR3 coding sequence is TGTGCCAGCAGCTCCGGGACTAGCCACGAGCAGTACTTC.

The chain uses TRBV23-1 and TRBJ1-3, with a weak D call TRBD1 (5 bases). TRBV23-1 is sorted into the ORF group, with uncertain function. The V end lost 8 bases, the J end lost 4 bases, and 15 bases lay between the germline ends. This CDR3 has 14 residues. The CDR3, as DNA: TGCGCCAGCCGACCGGGGGGGAACGGAAACACCATATATTTT. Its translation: CASRPGGNGNTIYF.